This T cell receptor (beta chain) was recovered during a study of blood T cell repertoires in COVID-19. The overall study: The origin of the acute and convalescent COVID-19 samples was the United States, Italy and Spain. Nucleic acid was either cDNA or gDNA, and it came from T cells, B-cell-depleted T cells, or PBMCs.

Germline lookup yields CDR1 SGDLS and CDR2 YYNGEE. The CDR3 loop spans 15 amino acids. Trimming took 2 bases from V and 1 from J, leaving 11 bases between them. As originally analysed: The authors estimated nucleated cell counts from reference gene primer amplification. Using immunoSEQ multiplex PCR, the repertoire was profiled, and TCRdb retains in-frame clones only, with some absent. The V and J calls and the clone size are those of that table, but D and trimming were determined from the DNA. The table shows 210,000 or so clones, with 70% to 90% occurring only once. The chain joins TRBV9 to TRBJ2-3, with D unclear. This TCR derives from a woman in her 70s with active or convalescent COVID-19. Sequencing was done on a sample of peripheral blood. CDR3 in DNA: TGTGCCAGCAGCGTCGAAACTTCGGGCACAGATACGCAGTATTTT. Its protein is CASSVETSGTDTQYF.